This is a list of T cell receptor beta chains from one sample in a study of blood T cell repertoires in COVID-19. Assay used: immunoSEQ multiplex PCR; TCRdb lists only in-frame clones, some missing. The table includes about 290,000 clones, 85% to 90% detected once. The sequencing input was peripheral blood. The receptor source for this set is a woman aged 25-40 years with COVID-19, enrolled during active disease. CDR3s include the opening cysteine and the closing phenylalanine or tryptophan. A D gene is named only where the DNA matches it firmly. For some rows the clone size is stated as once, few or many, or as a class when expanded; others skip it.

CDR3aa | CDR3nt | abundance | d_gene | j_gene | v_gene
CASSLDRGRLKQFF | TGTGCCAGCAGCTTAGATAGGGGGAGATTAAAGCAGTTCTTC | - | - | TRBJ2-1 | TRBV11-1
CASSLSGGYNEQFF | TGCGCCAGCAGCCTAAGCGGGGGGTATAATGAGCAGTTCTTC | - | TRBD2 | TRBJ2-1 | TRBV5-1
CASSFPGGPTFSSYNEQFF | TGCGCCAGCAGCTTTCCGGGGGGCCCTACGTTCAGCTCCTACAATGAGCAGTTCTTC | - | - | TRBJ2-1 | TRBV5-1
CASCPSRGSYNEQFF | TGTGCCAGCTGCCCGTCTAGGGGCTCCTACAATGAGCAGTTCTTC | few | - | TRBJ2-1 | TRBV7-8
CASSSHPRAENYGYTF | TGTGCCAGCAGCTCCCACCCGCGGGCGGAAAACTATGGCTACACCTTC | - | - | TRBJ1-2 | TRBV7-9
CASSLDLRLAGYNEQFF | TGTGCCAGCAGCTTAGACCTTAGACTAGCGGGGTACAATGAGCAGTTCTTC | - | TRBD2 | TRBJ2-1 | TRBV7-8
CASSPRSSGDSYEQYF | TGTGCCAGCAGCCCCCGTTCTAGCGGTGATTCCTACGAGCAGTACTTC | - | TRBD2 | TRBJ2-7 | TRBV3-1/TRBV3-2
CASSSGTGSYGYTF | TGTGCCAGCAGCTCTGGAACAGGGTCTTATGGCTACACCTTC | - | - | TRBJ1-2 | TRBV7-9
CASSDSGTVLKNEQFF | TGCGCCAGCAGTGACTCCGGGACAGTTTTAAAAAATGAGCAGTTCTTC | - | TRBD1 | TRBJ2-1 | TRBV10-1
CASSQGLINQPQHF | TGTGCCAGCAGCCAGGGACTGATCAATCAGCCCCAGCATTTT | - | - | TRBJ1-5 | TRBV3-1/TRBV3-2